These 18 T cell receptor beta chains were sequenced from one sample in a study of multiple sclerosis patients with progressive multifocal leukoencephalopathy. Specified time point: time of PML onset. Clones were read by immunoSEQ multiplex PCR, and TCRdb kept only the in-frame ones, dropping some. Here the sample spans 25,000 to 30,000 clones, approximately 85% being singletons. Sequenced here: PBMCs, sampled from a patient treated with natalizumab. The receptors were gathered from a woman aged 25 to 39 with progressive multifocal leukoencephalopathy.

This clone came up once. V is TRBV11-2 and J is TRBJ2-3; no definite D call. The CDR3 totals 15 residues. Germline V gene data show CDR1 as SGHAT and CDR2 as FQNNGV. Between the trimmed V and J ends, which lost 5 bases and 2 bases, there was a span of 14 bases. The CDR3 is CASSPGIGYTDTQYF. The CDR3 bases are TGTGCCAGCAGCCCTGGCATCGGTTACACAGATACGCAGTATTTT.

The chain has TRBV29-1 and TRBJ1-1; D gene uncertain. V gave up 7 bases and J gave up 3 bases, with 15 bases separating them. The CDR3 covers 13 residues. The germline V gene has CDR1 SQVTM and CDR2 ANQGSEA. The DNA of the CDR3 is TGCAGCGCTCACGAAAGGAAGTACACTGAAGCTTTCTTT. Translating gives CSAHERKYTEAFF.

CDR3 sequence (DNA): TGTGCCAGCAGCTTTAGTGGACAGGGGAACACTGAAGCTTTCTTT. Its translation is CASSFSGQGNTEAFF. The rearrangement links TRBV5-4 to TRBJ1-1; 8 nucleotides match TRBD1. The CDR3 loop spans 15 amino acids. Germline assignment: CDR1 SGHNT and CDR2 YYREEE (reference sequence). J was trimmed by 1 base and V by 2 bases; bases with no gene match: 4. Based on the CDR3 plus reference TRBV5-4 and TRBJ1-1, the full variable domain is ETGVTQSPTHLIKTRGQQVTLRCSSQSGHNTVSWYQQALGQGPQFIFQYYREEENGRGNFPPRFSGLQFPNYSSELNVNALELDDSALYLCASSFSGQGNTEAFFGQGTRLTVV.

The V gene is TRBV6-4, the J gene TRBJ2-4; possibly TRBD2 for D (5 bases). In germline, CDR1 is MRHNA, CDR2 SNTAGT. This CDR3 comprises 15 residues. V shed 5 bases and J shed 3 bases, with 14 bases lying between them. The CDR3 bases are TGTGCCAGCAGTTTGAGGGAGTGGATCAAAAACATTCAGTACTTC. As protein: CASSLREWIKNIQYF.

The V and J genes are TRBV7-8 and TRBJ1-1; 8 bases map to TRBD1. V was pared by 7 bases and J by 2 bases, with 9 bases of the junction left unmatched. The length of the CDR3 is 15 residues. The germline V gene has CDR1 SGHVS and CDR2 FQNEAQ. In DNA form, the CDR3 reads TGTGCCAGCATCCCAGCCAGGGGGCGAAACACTGAAGCTTTCTTT. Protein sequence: CASIPARGRNTEAFF.

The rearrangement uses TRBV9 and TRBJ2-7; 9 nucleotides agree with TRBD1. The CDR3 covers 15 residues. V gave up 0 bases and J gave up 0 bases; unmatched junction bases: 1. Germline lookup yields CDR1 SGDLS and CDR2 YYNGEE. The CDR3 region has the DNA TGTGCCAGCAGCGTAGGGACAGGGGCCTCCTACGAGCAGTACTTC. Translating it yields CASSVGTGASYEQYF.

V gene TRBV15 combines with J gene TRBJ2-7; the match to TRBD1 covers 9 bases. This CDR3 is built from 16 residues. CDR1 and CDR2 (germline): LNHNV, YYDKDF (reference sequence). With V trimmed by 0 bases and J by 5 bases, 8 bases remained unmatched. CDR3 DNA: TGTGCCACCAGCAGAGAGCCGGGACAGGGAAGGGACGAGCAGTACTTC. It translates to CATSREPGQGRDEQYF.

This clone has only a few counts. The CDR3 loop reads CASRLRTAKSQPQHF. CDR3 nucleotides: TGTGCAAGTCGCTTAAGGACAGCTAAAAGCCAGCCCCAGCATTTT. The rearrangement uses TRBV12-2 and TRBJ1-5; whether TRBD1, the table's D call, matches the DNA was not checked. TRBV12-2 represents a pseudogene. The CDR3 loop spans 15 amino acids.

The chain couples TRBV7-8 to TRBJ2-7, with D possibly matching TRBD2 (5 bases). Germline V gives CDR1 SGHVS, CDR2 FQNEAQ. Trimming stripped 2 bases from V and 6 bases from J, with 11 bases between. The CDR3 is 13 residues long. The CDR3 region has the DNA TGTGCCAGCAGCTTACCCGGGGTCGCCGAGCAGTACTTC. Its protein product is CASSLPGVAEQYF.

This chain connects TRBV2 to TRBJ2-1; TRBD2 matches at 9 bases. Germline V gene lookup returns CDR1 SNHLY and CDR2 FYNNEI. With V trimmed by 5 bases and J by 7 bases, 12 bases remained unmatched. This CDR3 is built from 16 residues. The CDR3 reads CASSLSIAGVLNEQFF. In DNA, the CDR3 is TGTGCCAGCAGTCTTTCTATAGCGGGAGTATTAAATGAGCAGTTCTTC.

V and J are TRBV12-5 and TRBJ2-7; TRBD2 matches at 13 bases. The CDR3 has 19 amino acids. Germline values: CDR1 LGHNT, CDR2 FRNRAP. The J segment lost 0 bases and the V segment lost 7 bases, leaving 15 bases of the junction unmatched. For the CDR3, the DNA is TGTGCTAGTGCCCGTACCGGGACTAGCGGGACATTTCTCTCCTACGAGCAGTACTTC. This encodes CASARTGTSGTFLSYEQYF.

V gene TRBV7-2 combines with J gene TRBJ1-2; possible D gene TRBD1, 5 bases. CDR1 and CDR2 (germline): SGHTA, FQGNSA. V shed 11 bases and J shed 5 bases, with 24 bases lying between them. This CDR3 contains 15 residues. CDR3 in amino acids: CAGGESPLPRYGYTF. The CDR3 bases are TGTGCCGGGGGGGAGAGCCCTCTTCCCAGATATGGCTACACCTTC.

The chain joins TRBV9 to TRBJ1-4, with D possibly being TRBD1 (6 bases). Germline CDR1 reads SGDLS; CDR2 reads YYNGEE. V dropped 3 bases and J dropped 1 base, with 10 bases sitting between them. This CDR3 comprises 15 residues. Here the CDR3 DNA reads TGTGCCAGCAGCGCCAGGGGTGGAACTAATGAAAAACTGTTTTTT. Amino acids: CASSARGGTNEKLFF.

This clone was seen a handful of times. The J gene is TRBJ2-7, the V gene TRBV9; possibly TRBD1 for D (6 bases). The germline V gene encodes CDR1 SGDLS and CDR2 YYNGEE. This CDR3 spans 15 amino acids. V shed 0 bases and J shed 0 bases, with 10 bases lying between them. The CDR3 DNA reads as TGTGCCAGCAGCGTAGACCAGGGGCCCTCCTACGAGCAGTACTTC. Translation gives CASSVDQGPSYEQYF.

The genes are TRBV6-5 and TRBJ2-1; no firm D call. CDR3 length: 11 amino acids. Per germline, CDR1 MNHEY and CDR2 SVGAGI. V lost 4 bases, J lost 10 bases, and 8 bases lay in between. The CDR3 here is CASSSGYEQFF. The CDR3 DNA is TGTGCCAGCAGTTCCGGGTACGAGCAGTTCTTC.

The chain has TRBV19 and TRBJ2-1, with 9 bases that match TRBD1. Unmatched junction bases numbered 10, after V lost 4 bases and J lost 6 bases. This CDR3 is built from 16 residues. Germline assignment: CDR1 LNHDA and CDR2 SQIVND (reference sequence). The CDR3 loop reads CASSRGTGRRFNEQFF. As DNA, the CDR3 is TGTGCCAGTAGTAGGGGGACAGGGAGGAGGTTCAATGAGCAGTTCTTC. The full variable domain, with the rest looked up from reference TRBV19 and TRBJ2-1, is DGGITQSPKYLFRKEGQNVTLSCEQNLNHDAMYWYRQDPGQGLRLIYYSQIVNDFQKGDIAEGYSVSREKKESFPLTVTSAQKNPTAFYLCASSRGTGRRFNEQFFGPGTRLTVL.

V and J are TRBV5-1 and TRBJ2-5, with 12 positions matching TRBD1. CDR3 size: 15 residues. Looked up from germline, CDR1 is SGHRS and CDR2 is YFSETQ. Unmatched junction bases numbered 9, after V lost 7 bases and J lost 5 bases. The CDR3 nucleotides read TGCGCCAGCGCCCGAGGGACAGGGGGCACGGAGACCCAGTACTTC. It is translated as CASARGTGGTETQYF.

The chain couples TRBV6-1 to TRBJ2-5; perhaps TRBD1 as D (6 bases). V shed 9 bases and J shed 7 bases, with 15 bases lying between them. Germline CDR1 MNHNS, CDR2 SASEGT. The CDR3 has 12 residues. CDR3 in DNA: TGTGCCAGTAACAGGGTATTGGGGACCCAGTACTTC. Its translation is CASNRVLGTQYF.